A single sample is the source of the 8 T cell receptor beta chains below, sequenced in a study of CD8 T cells in ankylosing spondylitis. General study results and limits: Seemingly characteristic of ankylosing spondylitis blood was a TCR beta motif consisting of about 8 highly homologous variants.

Their specific antigens are unknown. Each CDR3 protein is one row after TCRdb ran MiXCR on the 5' RACE reads. The repertoire holds roughly 350,000 distinct CDR3 sequences, approximately 8.2% seen once, with 13% to 15% in the top ten. The source material was blood, either unsorted or a sorted T cell fraction (not recorded which). Receptors originate from a male donor with ankylosing spondylitis.

The CDR3: CASSLILVNEQFF. The CDR3 nucleotides are TGTGCCAGCAGCTTAATCTTAGTAAATGAGCAGTTCTTC. This chain uses TRBV7-9 with TRBJ2-1; D ambiguous. Germline loops: CDR1 SEHNR, CDR2 FQNEAQ (reference sequence). CDR3 length: 13 amino acids. The germline V and J ends were trimmed by 2 bases and 7 bases, with 9 bases remaining between them.

The DNA for the CDR3 is TGTGCCAGCAGTTACTCGTGGGGGGGCACAGATACGCAGTATTTT. Amino acids: CASSYSWGGTDTQYF. This chain uses TRBV6-5 with TRBJ2-3; weak D call: TRBD2 (6 bases). This CDR3 spans 15 amino acids. From germline, CDR1 is MNHEY and CDR2 SVGAGI. V was cut by 0 bases and J by 1 base, with 8 bases left in between.

This rearrangement joins TRBV20-1 to TRBJ1-5, with TRBD1 as a possible D gene (5 bases). Trimming left V 3 bases short and J 6 bases short, with 12 bases between. There are 13 residues in the CDR3. Germline CDR1 and CDR2: DFQATT and SNEGSKA (reference sequence). The CDR3 loop is CSAREGSGQPQHF. The CDR3 bases are TGCAGTGCTAGGGAGGGGTCGGGTCAGCCCCAGCATTTT.

This clonotype was found a few times. The chain recombines TRBV20-1 with TRBJ1-2; 11 bases are a match to TRBD1. The junction had 10 bases not matched to a gene; V was cut back by 6 bases and J by 7 bases. This CDR3 has 14 amino acids. Germline loops: CDR1 DFQATT, CDR2 SNEGSKA (reference sequence). The CDR3 loop is CSAGTGGSVSGYTF. DNA for the CDR3: TGCAGTGCCGGGACAGGGGGGTCTGTTAGTGGCTACACCTTC.

The rearrangement joins TRBV28 to TRBJ2-7; D is possibly TRBD1 or TRBD2 (5 bases each). Germline CDR1 is MDHEN and CDR2 is SYDVKM. This CDR3 has 14 amino acids. The V and J ends lost 5 bases and 6 bases respectively, with 17 bases between them. The chain's CDR3 is CASSISGASPEQYF. The CDR3 bases are TGTGCCAGCAGTATATCCGGGGCGTCTCCCGAGCAGTACTTC. Full variable domain (remainder filled in from reference TRBV28 and TRBJ2-7): DVKVTQSSRYLVKRTGEKVFLECVQDMDHENMFWYRQDPGLGLRLIYFSYDVKMKEKGDIPEGYSVSREKKERFSLILESASTNQTSMYLCASSISGASPEQYFGPGTRLTVT.

The genes are TRBV7-9 and TRBJ2-2; D remains ambiguous. Germline V CDR1 and CDR2: SEHNR, FQNEAQ (reference sequence). The length of the CDR3 is 15 residues. V was pared by 5 bases and J by 0 bases, with 10 bases between. The CDR3 DNA reads as TGTGCCAGCAGCCCGAGGCAGTCGAACACCGGGGAGCTGTTTTTT. Its translation is CASSPRQSNTGELFF.

This clonotype was counted a few times. This chain joins TRBV29-1 and TRBJ2-1, with 7 bases identical to TRBD2. The CDR3 length is 13 residues. Germline V lookup: CDR1 SQVTM, CDR2 ANQGSEA. After removal of 8 bases from V and 10 bases from J, the junction contained 14 bases not matched to a gene. The CDR3 protein is CSLKGLAEGEQFF. CDR3 nucleotide sequence: TGCAGCCTCAAGGGCCTAGCGGAGGGGGAGCAGTTCTTC.

This clonotype came up a few times. J is TRBJ2-1 and V is TRBV7-9, with 10 bases fitting TRBD2. Per the germline V gene, CDR1 is SEHNR and CDR2 is FQNEAQ (reference sequence). V trimming: 2 bases; J trimming: 9 bases; junction bases outside the gene matches: 4. The CDR3 has 14 residues. The chain's CDR3 is CASSLLLAGGEQFF. CDR3 nucleotide sequence: TGTGCCAGCAGCTTACTTTTAGCGGGAGGTGAGCAGTTCTTC.